The present T cell receptor (beta chain) was sequenced within a study of T-cell memory formation after mild COVID-19. The V gene's germline CDR1 is MGHRA and CDR2 YSYEKL. This CDR3 is 17 amino acids long. V was cut by 5 bases and J by 2 bases, with 22 bases left in between. This clonotype was recorded a few times. 5'RACE, which relied on constant-segment primers, yielded TCR alpha and TCR beta cDNA libraries carrying sample barcodes and UMIs. TCRdb reprocessed the 5' RACE reads via MiXCR and lists one record per CDR3 protein. The table lists some 300,000 distinct CDR3 sequences, approximately 19% of them singletons.

The TCR sequence derives from a man younger than 30 who had mild COVID-19 (a few samples of this study predate the infection). Cell type and time point are not known. Sequenced material: PBMCs or a T cell subset sorted from them (not recorded which). V gene TRBV4-1 combines with J gene TRBJ2-7; D is ambiguous. The CDR3 sequence: CASSESNTAAATYEQYF. For the CDR3, the DNA is TGCGCCAGCAGCGAATCTAATACGGCGGCCGCAACCTACGAGCAGTACTTC.